This T cell receptor (beta chain) was captured by sequencing in a study of human T cells and chemical hapten exposure. Overall study context: Largely, small differences in pooled library volume made per-sample TCR yields vary. The study's findings and limits: PT1 expanded TCR counts and patch test score were linked, and their correlation was positive.

This sample's time point: patch test 1, 2 weeks after DPC sensitization. Treatment: therapeutic diphenylcyclopropenone sensitization with weekly scalp DPC. Non-pregnant alopecia patients aged 18 to 70, suitable for DPC therapy. Details on this clonotype: The antigen is unknown.

CDR3 length equals 16 residues. Trimming stripped 1 base from V and 3 bases from J, with 13 bases between. From germline, CDR1 is LGHNA and CDR2 YSLEER. Using its own MiXCR run on the RACE reads, TCRdb lists one record per CDR3 protein. This sample yields fewer than 130,000 distinct CDR3 sequences, of which more than 9.5% are seen a single time; roughly 3.5% belongs to the top ten. This clonotype was obtained from a woman aged 40 to 55 with alopecia areata. Some clones in this sample may be carry-over from other donors' samples. The rearrangement links TRBV4-3 to TRBJ2-1; tentative D call: TRBD1 (6 bases). The input for sequencing was whole blood, taken in connection with sensitization to the hapten diphenylcyclopropenone (DPC). CDR3 nucleotide sequence: TGCGCCAGCAGCCAAGTTATCCAGGGACACTACAATGAGCAGTTCTTC. Protein product: CASSQVIQGHYNEQFF.